What follows are 21 T cell receptor beta chains derived from one specimen sequenced in a study of blood T cell repertoires in COVID-19. The assay was immunoSEQ multiplex PCR, and TCRdb's table has in-frame clones only and misses some. The data contain 250,000 or so clones, about 87% of them seen just once; the ten biggest clones take up 2% to 3%. The source material was peripheral blood. The receptors derive from a man aged 30-40 years with COVID-19, enrolled during active disease.

The rearrangement joins TRBV6-2 or TRBV6-3 to TRBJ1-5, with a weak D call TRBD1 (5 bases). With 4 bases removed from V and 13 bases from J, the gap between germline ends came to 14 bases. Germline CDR1 MNHEY, CDR2 SVGEGT. The CDR3 is made up of 12 amino acids. The CDR3 DNA reads TGTGCCAGCAGTTCAGGGTCCCCTCGTCAGCATTTT. Its translation is CASSSGSPRQHF.

This clone was counted only a few times. The chain joins TRBV19 to TRBJ1-1; D uncertain. The germline V gene has CDR1 LNHDA and CDR2 SQIVND (reference sequence). CDR3 size: 14 residues. V was cut by 5 bases and J by 0 bases, with 10 bases left in between. CDR3 protein: CASSVVNMNTEAFF. The CDR3 nucleotides are TGTGCCAGTAGTGTCGTTAACATGAACACTGAAGCTTTCTTT.

The rearrangement joins TRBV30 to TRBJ2-1, with a possible D match to TRBD2 (6 bases). Deletions cut 2 bases from V and 9 bases from J, with 17 bases between. The CDR3 sequence is 14 residues long. Germline CDR1 reads GTSNPN; CDR2 reads SVGIG (reference sequence). Here the CDR3 reads CAWSHGALGGEQFF. The CDR3 DNA sequence: TGTGCCTGGAGTCACGGGGCTCTGGGGGGTGAGCAGTTCTTC.

The chain couples TRBV4-2 to TRBJ1-1; 7 positions agree with TRBD1. The CDR3 is 17 residues long. From germline, CDR1 is LGHNA and CDR2 YNFKEQ. Germline trimming cut 0 bases from V and 0 bases from J; bases unmatched to any gene: 7. CDR3 loop: CASSQDRGNVLNTEAFF. As DNA, the CDR3 is TGTGCCAGCAGCCAAGACAGGGGGAACGTACTGAACACTGAAGCTTTCTTT.

Here the CDR3 reads CASSLAVGQGVKKDTIYF. CDR3 bases: TGCGCCAGCAGCTTGGCCGTCGGGCAGGGCGTTAAGAAGGACACCATATATTTT. The chain combines TRBV5-1 with TRBJ1-3; perhaps TRBD1 as D (5 bases). This CDR3 has 18 residues. Trimming took off 0 bases at V and 8 bases at J, with 24 bases between the two ends. Germline V lookup: CDR1 SGHRS, CDR2 YFSETQ.

This chain's CDR3 is CASSYQGYSNQPQHF. CDR3 coding DNA: TGTGCCAGCAGTTACCAGGGGTATAGCAATCAGCCCCAGCATTTT. The chain links TRBV7-8 to TRBJ1-5, with D maybe TRBD1 (6 bases). V gave up 6 bases and J gave up 0 bases, with 12 bases separating them. Germline loops: CDR1 SGHVS, CDR2 FQNEAQ. This CDR3 has 15 amino acids.

This chain links TRBV7-9 with TRBJ2-5; D is perhaps TRBD2 (7 bases). The V end was cut by 5 bases, the J end by 1 base, with 17 bases between. The CDR3 is made up of 16 amino acids. Germline values: CDR1 SEHNR, CDR2 FQNEAQ (reference sequence). The CDR3 spells CASSPGGQGIQETQYF. The CDR3 DNA is TGTGCCAGCAGCCCCGGGGGGCAGGGGATCCAAGAGACCCAGTACTTC.

The CDR3 loop reads CASSLGTDEKLFF. CDR3 in DNA: TGCGCCAGCAGCTTAGGGACAGATGAAAAACTGTTTTTT. The rearrangement uses TRBV5-1 and TRBJ1-4; TRBD1 aligns across 7 bases. J was trimmed by 6 bases and V by 2 bases; bases with no gene match: 1. The CDR3 covers 13 residues. The germline V gene has CDR1 SGHRS and CDR2 YFSETQ.

The rearrangement joins TRBV6-2 or TRBV6-3 to TRBJ1-1; D is undetermined. This CDR3 has 16 residues. CDR1 is MNHEY and CDR2 is SVGEGT in the germline V gene. Between the trimmed V and J ends, which lost 4 bases and 6 bases, there was a span of 21 bases. The CDR3 coding sequence is TGTGCCAGCAGTTCTCGGAGGTCGGGATCCTTGGCTGAAGCTTTCTTT. The encoded protein is CASSSRRSGSLAEAFF.

This rearrangement joins TRBV29-1 to TRBJ1-1; 8 nucleotides agree with TRBD1. Germline V lookup: CDR1 SQVTM, CDR2 ANQGSEA. This CDR3 is built from 15 residues. Losses at the gene ends were 6 bases for V and 7 bases for J; bases not matched to a gene: 16. CDR3: CSVSGGALRWGEAFF. The DNA for the CDR3 is TGCAGCGTCTCAGGGGGCGCCCTGCGCTGGGGTGAAGCTTTCTTT.

The rearrangement uses TRBV3-1 (or the pseudogene TRBV3-2) and TRBJ2-2; D remains ambiguous. The CDR3 is 14 amino acids. Deletions cut 6 bases from V and 0 bases from J, with 8 bases between. Germline V gene sequence: CDR1 LGHDT, CDR2 YNNKEL (reference sequence). The chain's CDR3 is CASRKLPNTGELFF. In DNA, the CDR3 is TGTGCCAGCAGGAAACTACCGAACACCGGGGAGCTGTTTTTT.

This rearrangement joins TRBV19 to TRBJ1-1; D ambiguous. Germline-derived CDR1 and CDR2 are LNHDA and SQIVND (reference sequence). V was cut by 5 bases and J by 2 bases, with 12 bases left in between. This CDR3 has 14 amino acids. The CDR3 sequence: CASSLGLSNTEAFF. DNA of the CDR3: TGTGCCAGTAGTCTTGGACTCTCCAACACTGAAGCTTTCTTT. Filled out from reference TRBV19 and TRBJ1-1, the complete variable domain reads DGGITQSPKYLFRKEGQNVTLSCEQNLNHDAMYWYRQDPGQGLRLIYYSQIVNDFQKGDIAEGYSVSREKKESFPLTVTSAQKNPTAFYLCASSLGLSNTEAFFGQGTRLTVV.

V and J are TRBV23-1 and TRBJ1-5; D ambiguous. TRBV23-1 is an open reading frame whose function is uncertain. The CDR3 extends over 15 amino acids. The V end was cut by 2 bases, the J end by 2 bases, with 10 bases between. The CDR3: CASSQAQVGNQPQHF. The CDR3 DNA reads as TGCGCCAGCAGTCAAGCGCAAGTGGGCAATCAGCCCCAGCATTTT.

V is TRBV9 and J is TRBJ2-1, with 8 bases that match TRBD1. The junction had 8 bases not matched to a gene; V was cut back by 4 bases and J by 5 bases. This CDR3 has 15 amino acids. Germline V gene sequence: CDR1 SGDLS, CDR2 YYNGEE. The CDR3 here is CASSPRQGSNNEQFF. CDR3 nucleotide sequence: TGTGCCAGCAGCCCGCGACAGGGGTCGAACAATGAGCAGTTCTTC.

J is TRBJ2-7 and V is TRBV5-4, with TRBD2 as a possible D gene (5 bases). In germline, CDR1 is SGHNT, CDR2 YYREEE (reference sequence). Trimming shortened V by 0 bases and J by 5 bases, and 12 bases separated the two germline ends. The CDR3 contains 14 residues. The CDR3 region has the DNA TGTGCCAGCAGCTTGGTTGGACTCTTAAACGAGCAGTACTTC. Protein sequence: CASSLVGLLNEQYF.

The chain employs TRBV9 and TRBJ1-1; D remains ambiguous. Trimming took off 4 bases at V and 3 bases at J, with 16 bases between the two ends. CDR1 is SGDLS, CDR2 YYNGEE, per germline. This CDR3 comprises 15 residues. The CDR3 is CASSPRSLGDTEAFF. The CDR3 nucleotides read TGTGCCAGCAGCCCTCGGTCACTCGGGGACACTGAAGCTTTCTTT.

The chain carries TRBV27 and TRBJ2-7, with D perhaps TRBD1 (6 bases). Trimming stripped 6 bases from V and 4 bases from J, with 19 bases between. Germline CDR1 MNHEY, CDR2 SMNVEV (reference sequence). The CDR3 contains 15 residues. The CDR3 region is CASRLDPGDRYEQYF. In DNA form, the CDR3 reads TGTGCCAGCAGGCTCGACCCAGGGGATCGATACGAGCAGTACTTC.

V usage is TRBV7-9 and J usage is TRBJ1-4; 9 positions match TRBD1. J gave up 3 bases and V 6 bases, and 14 bases lay outside the gene matches. In germline, CDR1 is SEHNR, CDR2 FQNEAQ (reference sequence). The length of the CDR3 is 18 residues. The CDR3 DNA is TGTGCCAGCAGATCCATGGGACAGGGTAGTCGGGCTAATGAAAAACTGTTTTTT. Translating gives CASRSMGQGSRANEKLFF.

The gene calls are TRBV5-4 and TRBJ1-1; D not resolved. Germline V gene lookup returns CDR1 SGHNT and CDR2 YYREEE (reference sequence). V dropped 3 bases and J dropped 0 bases, with 12 bases sitting between them. The CDR3 has 15 amino acids. Here the CDR3 DNA reads TGTGCCAGCAGCTCCCAGGTGAATATGAACACTGAAGCTTTCTTT. Protein sequence: CASSSQVNMNTEAFF.

The table lists this clone with a count of one. This chain links TRBV6-2 or TRBV6-3 with TRBJ1-6, with 8 bases that match TRBD1. V shed 4 bases, J shed 6 bases, and the junction held 5 bases outside the gene matches. The V gene's germline CDR1 is MNHEY and CDR2 SVGEGT. This CDR3 has 15 residues. CDR3 sequence (DNA): TGTGCCAGCAGTTTCCAGACAGGGGCTAATTCACCCCTCCACTTT. This codes for CASSFQTGANSPLHF.

The J gene is TRBJ2-7, the V gene TRBV24-1; tentatively, D is TRBD1 (6 bases). V lost 6 bases and J lost 3, with 17 bases in between. The CDR3 is 15 amino acids. Germline values: CDR1 KGHDR, CDR2 SFDVKD. DNA for the CDR3: TGTGCCACCAGTCAGGGTCGGGGACACATCTACGAGCAGTACTTC. Translating gives CATSQGRGHIYEQYF.